Listed below are T cell receptor beta chains from one sample, sequenced in a study of CD8 T cells in ankylosing spondylitis. TCRdb itself ran the 5' RACE reads through MiXCR, one entry per CDR3 protein. Of more than 30,000 distinct CDR3 sequences in the sample, 13% were seen once. The sequenced sample consisted of synovial fluid, either unsorted or a sorted T cell fraction (not recorded which). The receptors shown here come from a male donor with ankylosing spondylitis. CDR3s include the opening cysteine and the closing phenylalanine or tryptophan. Fields, in order: CDR3 length, clone size, J gene, D gene, V gene, CDR3 DNA, CDR3 protein. The D gene is left open where the match is weak. The size of a clone is reported for some rows only, either as once, few or many, or as a class for expanded clones.

cdr3_length: 12; clone_size: -; j_call: TRBJ1-1; d_call: -; v_call: TRBV9; cdr3_nt: TGTGCCAGCAGCGTAATCACCACAGAAGCTTTCTTT; cdr3_aa: CASSVITTEAFF
cdr3_length: 14; clone_size: many; j_call: TRBJ2-7; d_call: TRBD1; v_call: TRBV7-2; cdr3_nt: TGTGCCAGCAGCAGGGACAGGGGGCGGTACGAGCAGTACTTC; cdr3_aa: CASSRDRGRYEQYF
cdr3_length: 16; clone_size: many; j_call: TRBJ2-5; d_call: -; v_call: TRBV5-5; cdr3_nt: TGTGCCAGCAGCTTGGCGTCAGTCCGGCTCCAAGAGACCCAGTACTTC; cdr3_aa: CASSLASVRLQETQYF
cdr3_length: 16; clone_size: few; j_call: TRBJ2-3; d_call: -; v_call: TRBV6-5; cdr3_nt: TGTGCCAGCAGTTACCCGGCCGACCTCCTCACAGATACGCAGTATTTT; cdr3_aa: CASSYPADLLTDTQYF
cdr3_length: 15; clone_size: -; j_call: TRBJ2-7; d_call: TRBD2; v_call: TRBV27; cdr3_nt: TGTGCCAGCAGTTTATATGACGGGACTAGCTACGAGCAGTACTTC; cdr3_aa: CASSLYDGTSYEQYF
cdr3_length: 17; clone_size: few; j_call: TRBJ2-2; d_call: -; v_call: TRBV24-1; cdr3_nt: TGTGCCACCAGTGATGGACGGAGGGGGTTGGGCACCGGGGAGCTGTTTTTT; cdr3_aa: CATSDGRRGLGTGELFF
cdr3_length: 16; clone_size: few; j_call: TRBJ2-1; d_call: TRBD1; v_call: TRBV6-4; cdr3_nt: TGTGCCAGCAGTGACAAGGGGCCAGGGGGATCCAATGAGCAGTTCTTC; cdr3_aa: CASSDKGPGGSNEQFF
cdr3_length: 18; clone_size: few; j_call: TRBJ1-1; d_call: -; v_call: TRBV7-8; cdr3_nt: TGTGCCAGCAGCTCGGGACGGCCGGTTAGAGAAACGGACACTGAAGCTTTCTTT; cdr3_aa: CASSSGRPVRETDTEAFF
cdr3_length: 14; clone_size: many; j_call: TRBJ2-1; d_call: -; v_call: TRBV3-1; cdr3_nt: TGTGCCAGCAGCCAAGCGGGAGAGGTAGATGAGCAGTTCTTC; cdr3_aa: CASSQAGEVDEQFF
cdr3_length: 15; clone_size: -; j_call: TRBJ2-2; d_call: -; v_call: TRBV9; cdr3_nt: TGTGCCAGCGTAGGAGGAGGATCGAACACCGGGGAGCTGTTTTTT; cdr3_aa: CASVGGGSNTGELFF
cdr3_length: 18; clone_size: -; j_call: TRBJ1-1; d_call: TRBD1; v_call: TRBV9; cdr3_nt: TGTGCCAGCAGCGCCTCGCGTGGACAGGGCCCCATGAACACTGAAGCTTTCTTT; cdr3_aa: CASSASRGQGPMNTEAFF
cdr3_length: 14; clone_size: few; j_call: TRBJ1-5; d_call: -; v_call: TRBV9; cdr3_nt: TGTGCCAGCAGCGTAGGCTATAGCAATCAGCCCCAGCATTTT; cdr3_aa: CASSVGYSNQPQHF
cdr3_length: 15; clone_size: few; j_call: TRBJ2-3; d_call: TRBD2; v_call: TRBV15; cdr3_nt: TGTGCCACCAGCAAAACGGGAGGGCCGGCAGATACGCAGTATTTT; cdr3_aa: CATSKTGGPADTQYF
cdr3_length: 14; clone_size: -; j_call: TRBJ2-7; d_call: -; v_call: TRBV4-2; cdr3_nt: TGTGCCAGCAGCCAAGATCAAGGGGGCTACGAGCAGTACTTC; cdr3_aa: CASSQDQGGYEQYF
cdr3_length: 12; clone_size: many; j_call: TRBJ2-5; d_call: -; v_call: TRBV15; cdr3_nt: TGTGCCACCAGCAGAGTTCAGGAGACCCAGTACTTC; cdr3_aa: CATSRVQETQYF
cdr3_length: 15; clone_size: few; j_call: TRBJ2-1; d_call: -; v_call: TRBV19; cdr3_nt: TGTGCCAGTAGTATAGCGGGGGAAACCTACAATGAGCAGTTCTTC; cdr3_aa: CASSIAGETYNEQFF
cdr3_length: 14; clone_size: few; j_call: TRBJ2-1; d_call: -; v_call: TRBV6-5; cdr3_nt: TGTGCCACCCGTTCCCTTAGCTCCTACAATGAGCAGTTCTTC; cdr3_aa: CATRSLSSYNEQFF
cdr3_length: 13; clone_size: -; j_call: TRBJ1-1; d_call: -; v_call: TRBV13; cdr3_nt: TGTGCCAGCAGCCGGACACTCTACCGGGGCGCTTTCTTT; cdr3_aa: CASSRTLYRGAFF
cdr3_length: 14; clone_size: -; j_call: TRBJ1-1; d_call: TRBD1; v_call: TRBV6-5; cdr3_nt: TGTGCCAGCAGTTACACCCCAGGGGGCACTGAAGCTTTCTTT; cdr3_aa: CASSYTPGGTEAFF
cdr3_length: 17; clone_size: many; j_call: TRBJ2-5; d_call: TRBD1; v_call: TRBV3-1; cdr3_nt: TGTGCCAGCAGCCAAGAGGTTTGGGGACAGGGCCAAGAGACCCAGTACTTC; cdr3_aa: CASSQEVWGQGQETQYF
cdr3_length: 15; clone_size: many; j_call: TRBJ2-2; d_call: TRBD1; v_call: TRBV20-1; cdr3_nt: TGCAGTGCTAGACTGGGTGGGACAGATACCGGGGAGCTGTTTTTT; cdr3_aa: CSARLGGTDTGELFF
cdr3_length: 14; clone_size: -; j_call: TRBJ2-5; d_call: TRBD1; v_call: TRBV6-1; cdr3_nt: TGTGCCAGCAGACAGGGGACAGTGACAGAGACCCAGTACTTC; cdr3_aa: CASRQGTVTETQYF
cdr3_length: 15; clone_size: many; j_call: TRBJ1-1; d_call: -; v_call: TRBV9; cdr3_nt: TGTGCCAGCAGCGGGAAGGGGAGTCAGAACACTGAAGCTTTCTTT; cdr3_aa: CASSGKGSQNTEAFF
cdr3_length: 18; clone_size: -; j_call: TRBJ2-3; d_call: -; v_call: TRBV7-8; cdr3_nt: TGTGCCAGCAGCTCGCCCCCGCCAGTAAGGGCGGGCACAGATACGCAGTATTTT; cdr3_aa: CASSSPPPVRAGTDTQYF
cdr3_length: 13; clone_size: few; j_call: TRBJ2-1; d_call: -; v_call: TRBV29-1; cdr3_nt: TGCAGCGTTCCTACTCTCTCCTACAATGAGCAGTTCTTC; cdr3_aa: CSVPTLSYNEQFF
cdr3_length: 14; clone_size: -; j_call: TRBJ2-5; d_call: -; v_call: TRBV4-2; cdr3_nt: TGTGCCAGCAGCCAAGATCGGGAGAGGGAGACCCAGTACTTC; cdr3_aa: CASSQDRERETQYF
cdr3_length: 14; clone_size: -; j_call: TRBJ1-1; d_call: TRBD1; v_call: TRBV6-5; cdr3_nt: TGTGCCAGCAGTTACTACGACAGGGAATCTGAAGCTTTCTTT; cdr3_aa: CASSYYDRESEAFF
cdr3_length: 15; clone_size: many; j_call: TRBJ1-2; d_call: TRBD1; v_call: TRBV7-3; cdr3_nt: TGTGCCAGCAGCCAGTCCGGGACAGGATCTCATGGCTACACCTTC; cdr3_aa: CASSQSGTGSHGYTF
cdr3_length: 14; clone_size: few; j_call: TRBJ1-6; d_call: -; v_call: TRBV20-1; cdr3_nt: TGCAGTGCTATCGCCGGATCGGAAGGGTCACCCCTCCACTTT; cdr3_aa: CSAIAGSEGSPLHF
cdr3_length: 15; clone_size: few; j_call: TRBJ2-7; d_call: -; v_call: TRBV6-1; cdr3_nt: TGTGCCAGCAGTGAAAGGGCAGGGGCCAGCTACGAGCAGTACTTC; cdr3_aa: CASSERAGASYEQYF
cdr3_length: 13; clone_size: few; j_call: TRBJ2-2; d_call: -; v_call: TRBV29-1; cdr3_nt: TGCAGCGTTGGTAAAGGGAACACCGGGGAGCTGTTTTTT; cdr3_aa: CSVGKGNTGELFF
cdr3_length: 11; clone_size: many; j_call: TRBJ2-7; d_call: -; v_call: TRBV6-6; cdr3_nt: TGTGCCAGCAGTTATATATACGAGCAGTACTTC; cdr3_aa: CASSYIYEQYF
cdr3_length: 13; clone_size: -; j_call: TRBJ2-2; d_call: -; v_call: TRBV7-3; cdr3_nt: TGTGCCAGCAGCCTAACAGGCACCGGGGAGCTGTTTTTT; cdr3_aa: CASSLTGTGELFF
cdr3_length: 15; clone_size: -; j_call: TRBJ2-5; d_call: -; v_call: TRBV28; cdr3_nt: TGTGCCAGCAGTCGTCCTGGACAGAGCCAAGAGACCCAGTACTTC; cdr3_aa: CASSRPGQSQETQYF
cdr3_length: 15; clone_size: -; j_call: TRBJ2-7; d_call: -; v_call: TRBV28; cdr3_nt: TGTGCCAGCAGCTGGGGGGAAGCGCGTTTTTACGAGCAGTACTTC; cdr3_aa: CASSWGEARFYEQYF
cdr3_length: 12; clone_size: few; j_call: TRBJ1-1; d_call: -; v_call: TRBV6-6; cdr3_nt: TGTGCCAGCAGTTACTCGAACACTGAAGCTTTCTTT; cdr3_aa: CASSYSNTEAFF
cdr3_length: 17; clone_size: few; j_call: TRBJ2-5; d_call: TRBD1; v_call: TRBV4-3; cdr3_nt: TGCGCCAGCAGCCAGCGACAACAGGGGTATGGGCAAGAGACCCAGTACTTC; cdr3_aa: CASSQRQQGYGQETQYF
cdr3_length: 19; clone_size: -; j_call: TRBJ2-5; d_call: TRBD2; v_call: TRBV28; cdr3_nt: TGTGCCAGCAGTTTCCCAACTCAGGGTAGCGGGGGGGCCCGGGAGACCCAGTACTTC; cdr3_aa: CASSFPTQGSGGARETQYF
cdr3_length: 16; clone_size: -; j_call: TRBJ2-3; d_call: TRBD2; v_call: TRBV4-3; cdr3_nt: TGCGCCAGCAGCCAAGCGGCGGGGGGAGGGCCAGATACGCAGTATTTT; cdr3_aa: CASSQAAGGGPDTQYF
cdr3_length: 17; clone_size: many; j_call: TRBJ1-6; d_call: -; v_call: TRBV9; cdr3_nt: TGTGCCAGCAGCCCCCAGGGCGCGGGCCCCTATAATTCACCCCTCCACTTT; cdr3_aa: CASSPQGAGPYNSPLHF
cdr3_length: 13; clone_size: few; j_call: TRBJ1-2; d_call: -; v_call: TRBV18; cdr3_nt: TGTGCCAGCTCAATTCCGTTCTGGCGGGGCTACACCTTC; cdr3_aa: CASSIPFWRGYTF
cdr3_length: 14; clone_size: -; j_call: TRBJ2-2; d_call: TRBD2; v_call: TRBV20-1; cdr3_nt: TGCAGTGCCGCCAGCGGGAGTGAGTCCGGGGAGCTGTTTTTT; cdr3_aa: CSAASGSESGELFF
cdr3_length: 17; clone_size: many; j_call: TRBJ1-2; d_call: -; v_call: TRBV28; cdr3_nt: TGTGCCAGCAGTTTGGGAGGCAGGGGTCACCGGGGCTATGGCTACACCTTC; cdr3_aa: CASSLGGRGHRGYGYTF
cdr3_length: 18; clone_size: -; j_call: TRBJ2-2; d_call: TRBD1; v_call: TRBV9; cdr3_nt: TGTGCCAGCAGCGCGAAGGGGGACAGGGTGGGCGACACCGGGGAGCTGTTTTTT; cdr3_aa: CASSAKGDRVGDTGELFF
cdr3_length: 11; clone_size: few; j_call: TRBJ2-1; d_call: -; v_call: TRBV5-1; cdr3_nt: TGCGCCAGCAGCTTTCGGGGGGAGCAGTTCTTC; cdr3_aa: CASSFRGEQFF
cdr3_length: 16; clone_size: few; j_call: TRBJ2-7; d_call: -; v_call: TRBV20-1; cdr3_nt: TGCAGTGCTAGCCCCGACTATCCCTCGAGCTCCTACGAGCAGTACTTC; cdr3_aa: CSASPDYPSSSYEQYF
cdr3_length: 16; clone_size: few; j_call: TRBJ2-6; d_call: -; v_call: TRBV2; cdr3_nt: TGTGCCTCCAAGAGAGGACGGGCCTCTGGGGCCAACGTCCTGACTTTC; cdr3_aa: CASKRGRASGANVLTF
cdr3_length: 13; clone_size: few; j_call: TRBJ2-7; d_call: -; v_call: TRBV10-3; cdr3_nt: TGTGCCACCTCTTCGGACGGCTCCTACGAGCAGTACTTC; cdr3_aa: CATSSDGSYEQYF
cdr3_length: 15; clone_size: many; j_call: TRBJ2-1; d_call: -; v_call: TRBV12-3/TRBV12-4; cdr3_nt: TGTGCCAGCAGCCCGGGGTTGATAGCAGGGAATGAGCAGTTCTTC; cdr3_aa: CASSPGLIAGNEQFF
cdr3_length: 17; clone_size: many; j_call: TRBJ1-3; d_call: -; v_call: TRBV9; cdr3_nt: TGTGCCAGCAGCGTAGAGTGGTCTTCCCGGAGTGGAAACACCATATATTTT; cdr3_aa: CASSVEWSSRSGNTIYF
cdr3_length: 15; clone_size: few; j_call: TRBJ2-7; d_call: TRBD1; v_call: TRBV7-9; cdr3_nt: TGTGCCAGCAGTAGAGTGCCCGGACAGGGATACGAGCAGTACTTC; cdr3_aa: CASSRVPGQGYEQYF
cdr3_length: 20; clone_size: few; j_call: TRBJ2-2; d_call: TRBD2; v_call: TRBV9; cdr3_nt: TGTGCCAGCAGCGTAGTCGGGACTAGCGGGGGGGCCTTGGACACCGGGGAGCTGTTTTTT; cdr3_aa: CASSVVGTSGGALDTGELFF
cdr3_length: 13; clone_size: -; j_call: TRBJ2-7; d_call: -; v_call: TRBV5-5; cdr3_nt: TGTGCCAGCAGAACAGGGACCCCCTACGAGCAGTACTTC; cdr3_aa: CASRTGTPYEQYF
cdr3_length: 16; clone_size: few; j_call: TRBJ2-6; d_call: -; v_call: TRBV15; cdr3_nt: TGTGCCACCAGCAGAGATGGGGGCTCTGGGGCCAACGTCCTGACTTTC; cdr3_aa: CATSRDGGSGANVLTF